This TCR beta chain was sequenced during a study of spatial heterogeneity in lung cancer. Specified time point: sample taken at primary tumor resection. Each CDR3 protein is one row after TCRdb ran MiXCR on the 5' RACE reads. The sample lists tens of thousands of distinct CDR3 sequences; less than 6.5% were seen once. The CDR3 runs 14 residues. Germline loops: CDR1 LNHDA, CDR2 SQIVND (reference sequence). Trimming left V 5 bases short and J 0 bases short, with 10 bases between. This clonotype has only a few counts. This receptor was obtained from a female donor with early-stage non-small cell lung cancer. The input for sequencing was PBMCs, taken at surgery. This chain links TRBV19 with TRBJ1-1; D call uncertain. CDR3 sequence (DNA): TGTGCCAGTAGTTGGAAGGTCATGAACACTGAAGCTTTCTTT. It codes for CASSWKVMNTEAFF.